One TCR beta chain is described in this entry. What it binds is unknown. This specimen comes from a study of cytomegalovirus exposure and HLA in healthy donors. Whole-study context: HLA-typed donors were the source of about 85 million unique TCRs held in an early data release. General study points: There were some public TCRs occurring in many donors, but most TCR sequences were rare. A further, later analysis showed that HLA-associated TCR beta chains (compared with equally common others) were more clonally expanded. Analyses of presence and absence presupposed an approximately uniform sequencing depth across donors.

This CDR3 comprises 13 residues. The ends lost 6 bases at V and 6 bases at J; junction bases unmatched: 3. The germline V gene encodes CDR1 LNHDA and CDR2 SQIVND (reference sequence). PCR employed 60 Vbeta and 13 Jbeta primers. This table comes from immunoSEQ multiplex PCR, and its TCRdb copy is limited to in-frame clones, with some not included. The table has 100,000 or so clones, 65% to 80% seen once. The receptor's source is a woman between 40 and 50 years old in good health and CMV-seronegative. Sequencing used PBMCs. The V call is TRBV19, the J call TRBJ2-2; 8 nucleotides agree with TRBD1. CDR3 coding DNA: TGTGCCAGTAGGCAGGGGGCGGCCGGGGAGCTGTTTTTT. Its protein product is CASRQGAAGELFF.